The 7 T cell receptor beta chains given below trace back to one sample, sequenced in a study of Tregs in tolerant kidney transplant recipients. Some clones are missing from TCRdb's copy, which holds only in-frame ones; the method was immunoSEQ multiplex PCR. The sample consists of some 66,000 clones, roughly 92% of them appearing once. Sequences were derived from CD8+ T cells from blood, sampled before the transplant. These receptors all stem from a human donor who received a combined kidney and bone marrow transplant.

The chain joins TRBV2 to TRBJ2-6, with TRBD2 matching over 12 bases. The CDR3 totals 17 residues. Germline loops: CDR1 SNHLY, CDR2 FYNNEI. Germline trimming cut 2 bases from V and 2 bases from J; bases unmatched to any gene: 1. The CDR3 DNA sequence: TGTGCCAGCAGTGAACTAGCGGGAGGGCCTGGGGCCAACGTCCTGACTTTC. It specifies CASSELAGGPGANVLTF.

The chain joins TRBV19 to TRBJ1-1; TRBD1 matches at 8 bases. V lost 6 bases to trimming and J lost 12 bases; unmatched junction nucleotides: 9. This CDR3 contains 12 residues. The germline V gene has CDR1 LNHDA and CDR2 SQIVND (reference sequence). The CDR3 protein is CASSPAGGVSFF. The CDR3 DNA is TGTGCCAGTAGCCCGGCAGGGGGCGTGTCTTTCTTT.

The rearrangement uses TRBV4-2 and TRBJ2-7; D is possibly TRBD1 (5 bases). This CDR3 region has 16 residues. Germline V lookup: CDR1 LGHNA, CDR2 YNFKEQ. The germline V and J ends were trimmed by 0 bases and 0 bases, with 12 bases remaining between them. CDR3 nucleotide sequence: TGTGCCAGCAGCCAAGATGGCCAGGGAAGCTCCTACGAGCAGTACTTC. Amino acids: CASSQDGQGSSYEQYF.

This clone was recorded only once. V and J are TRBV19 and TRBJ2-3; 10 nucleotides agree with TRBD2. The CDR3 length is 13 residues. The V gene's germline CDR1 is LNHDA and CDR2 SQIVND (reference sequence). J was trimmed by 6 bases and V by 5 bases; bases with no gene match: 2. This CDR3 is CASSGTSVDTQYF. As DNA, the CDR3 is TGTGCCAGTAGTGGGACTAGCGTTGATACGCAGTATTTT.

The chain combines TRBV7-9 with TRBJ2-7; D call uncertain. Trimming removed 3 bases from V and 5 bases from J, with 8 bases in between. The CDR3 runs to 12 residues. CDR1 is SEHNR and CDR2 is FQNEAQ in the germline V gene (reference sequence). DNA of the CDR3: TGTGCCAGCAGCTTTCCCTACCACGAGCAGTACTTC. It translates to CASSFPYHEQYF. The variable domain in full, with the rest retrieved from reference TRBV7-9 and TRBJ2-7, is DTGVSQNPRHKITKRGQNVTFRCDPISEHNRLYWYRQTLGQGPEFLTYFQNEAQLEKSRLLSDRFSAERPKGSFSTLEIQRTEQGDSAMYLCASSFPYHEQYFGPGTRLTVT.

This clone was recorded only once. The genes are TRBV27 and TRBJ1-1; TRBD1 is a possible D gene (5 bases). Germline CDR1 is MNHEY and CDR2 is SMNVEV (reference sequence). Trimming cost V 4 bases and J 5 bases, with 11 bases left between them. The CDR3 is made up of 13 amino acids. The chain's CDR3 is CASSWGVYTEAFF. The DNA of the CDR3 is TGTGCCAGCAGTTGGGGGGTATATACTGAAGCTTTCTTT.

V and J are TRBV9 and TRBJ1-1; the D is unclear. CDR1 is SGDLS, CDR2 YYNGEE, per germline. This CDR3 has 14 residues. Trimming removed 2 bases from V and 1 base from J, with 9 bases in between. CDR3: CASSVQWQNTEAFF. CDR3 bases: TGTGCCAGCAGCGTCCAATGGCAGAACACTGAAGCTTTCTTT.